The rows below give T cell receptor beta chains drawn from one sample of a study of cytotoxic CD8 clonotypes in ibrutinib-treated CLL. Assay: immunoSEQ multiplex PCR; the TCRdb copy retains only in-frame clones and omits some. Of roughly 300,000 clones listed, roughly 76% are singletons. The input for sequencing was PBMCs, taken at disease progression, from a patient treated with ibrutinib. The source of these receptors is a human donor with chronic lymphocytic leukemia. CDR3s include the opening cysteine and the closing phenylalanine or tryptophan. Fields, in order: V gene, clone size, J gene, CDR3 length, D gene, CDR3 protein, CDR3 DNA. A D gene is named only where the DNA matches it firmly. Only some rows state a clone size, as once, few, many or a class for expanded clones.

V: TRBV28
size: -
J: TRBJ2-7
length: 14
D: TRBD1
CDR3: CASSLVDRVHEQYF
DNA: TGTGCCAGCAGTTTAGTTGACAGGGTCCACGAGCAGTACTTC

V: TRBV19
size: -
J: TRBJ1-1
length: 14
D: -
CDR3: CASSMGTGGAEAFF
DNA: TGTGCCAGTAGTATGGGGACTGGGGGCGCTGAAGCTTTCTTT

V: TRBV7-6
size: -
J: TRBJ2-7
length: 14
D: -
CDR3: CASSLGQHGSEQYF
DNA: TGTGCCAGCAGCTTAGGACAGCACGGGAGCGAGCAGTACTTC

V: TRBV19
size: once
J: TRBJ1-2
length: 14
D: -
CDR3: CASSENRVNYGYTF
DNA: TGTGCCAGCTCGGAGAACAGGGTTAACTATGGCTACACCTTC

V: TRBV5-1
size: -
J: TRBJ2-7
length: 13
D: -
CDR3: CASSDRLTAEQYF
DNA: TGCGCCAGCAGCGACCGCCTGACAGCGGAGCAGTACTTC

V: TRBV10-3
size: once
J: TRBJ1-4
length: 16
D: TRBD1
CDR3: CAISAARRGRNEKLFF
DNA: TGTGCCATCAGCGCCGCGCGGAGGGGGCGGAATGAAAAACTGTTTTTT

V: TRBV11-2
size: -
J: TRBJ2-7
length: 14
D: TRBD2
CDR3: CASSLWAGDDEQYF
DNA: TGTGCCAGCAGCTTGTGGGCGGGAGATGACGAGCAGTACTTC

V: TRBV4-2
size: -
J: TRBJ1-1
length: 17
D: TRBD1
CDR3: CASSQVYPPARGTEAFF
DNA: TGTGCCAGCAGCCAAGTATACCCCCCCGCCAGGGGGACTGAAGCTTTCTTT

V: TRBV4-3
size: -
J: TRBJ1-2
length: 16
D: TRBD1
CDR3: CASSRYGQGRHYGYTF
DNA: TGCGCCAGCAGCCGTTACGGACAGGGGAGGCACTATGGCTACACCTTC

V: TRBV19
size: few
J: TRBJ1-2
length: 14
D: TRBD1
CDR3: CASSISGTARGYTF
DNA: TGTGCCAGTAGTATTAGCGGGACAGCGAGGGGCTACACCTTC

V: TRBV29-1
size: -
J: TRBJ1-2
length: 13
D: -
CDR3: CSVEEGDPFGYTF
DNA: TGCAGCGTTGAAGAGGGGGATCCGTTTGGCTACACCTTC